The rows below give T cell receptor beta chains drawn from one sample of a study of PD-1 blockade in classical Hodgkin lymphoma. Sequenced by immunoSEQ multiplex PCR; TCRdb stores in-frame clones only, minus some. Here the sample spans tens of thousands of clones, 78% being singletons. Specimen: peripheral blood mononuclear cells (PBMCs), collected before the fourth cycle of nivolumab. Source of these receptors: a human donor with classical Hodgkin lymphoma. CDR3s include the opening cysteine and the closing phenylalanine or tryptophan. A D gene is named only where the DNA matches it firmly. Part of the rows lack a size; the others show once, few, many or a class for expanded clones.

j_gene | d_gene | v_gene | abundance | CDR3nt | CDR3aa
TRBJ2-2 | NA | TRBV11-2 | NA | TGTGCCAGCAGCTCACGGCTTACGTTGACCGGGGAGCTGTTTTTT | CASSSRLTLTGELFF
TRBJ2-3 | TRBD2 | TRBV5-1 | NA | TGCGCCAGCAGCTTGGCCGGGAGGGCCTCCACAGATACGCAGTATTTT | CASSLAGRASTDTQYF
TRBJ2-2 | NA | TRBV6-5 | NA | TGTGCCAGCACCCGGGGGATGGGGAACACCGGGGAGCTGTTTTTT | CASTRGMGNTGELFF
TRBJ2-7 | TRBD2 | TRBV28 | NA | TGTGCCAGCAGTTCCCCGGGACTAGCGGGCTACCGGGGAGGGGAGCAGTACTTC | CASSSPGLAGYRGGEQYF
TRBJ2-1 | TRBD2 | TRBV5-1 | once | TGCGCCAGCAGCGCCGGGACTAGCGTAAAGAATGAGCAGTTCTTC | CASSAGTSVKNEQFF
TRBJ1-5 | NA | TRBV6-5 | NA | TGTGCCAGCAGTCGGGGGGGGTCAAGCAATCAGCCCCAGCATTTT | CASSRGGSSNQPQHF
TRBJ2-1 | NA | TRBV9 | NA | TGTGCCAGCAGCGGGAGCTCCTACAATGAGCAGTTCTTC | CASSGSSYNEQFF
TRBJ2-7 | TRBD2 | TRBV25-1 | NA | TGTGCCAGCAGTGATGATGGACTAGCGGGAGCGCAGCAGTACTTC | CASSDDGLAGAQQYF
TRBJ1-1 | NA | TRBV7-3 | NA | TGTGCCAGCAGCTTACTTGGGGGCGGTGGCACTGAAGCTTTCTTT | CASSLLGGGGTEAFF
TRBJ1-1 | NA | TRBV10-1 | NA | TGCGCCAGCAGTGAGTCGGTGGCAGGACTGAACACTGAAGCTTTCTTT | CASSESVAGLNTEAFF
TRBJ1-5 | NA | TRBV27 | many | TGTGCCAGCAGTGCCGCCGGGCCCCAGCATTTT | CASSAAGPQHF
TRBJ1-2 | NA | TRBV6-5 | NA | TGTGCCAGCAGTCTCACCCAGGGGAAAGACTATGGCTACACCTTC | CASSLTQGKDYGYTF
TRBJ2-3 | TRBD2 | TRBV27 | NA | TGTGCCAGCTCCAGCTCGGCGGGAGTAAGCACAGATACGCAGTATTTT | CASSSSAGVSTDTQYF
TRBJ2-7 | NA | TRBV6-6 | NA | TGTGCCAGCAGTCTTACCGGGCGCTCTCCAGAGCAGTACTTC | CASSLTGRSPEQYF
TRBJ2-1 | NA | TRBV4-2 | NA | TGTGCCAGCAGCCAAGTTAGCAGCTCCTACAATGAGCAGTTCTTC | CASSQVSSSYNEQFF
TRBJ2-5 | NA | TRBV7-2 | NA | TGTGCCAGCAGCCTTCCAAGGGGGGCGACACAAGAGACCCAGTACTTC | CASSLPRGATQETQYF
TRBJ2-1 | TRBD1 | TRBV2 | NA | TGTGCCGGACAGGACGACTCCTACAATGAGCAGTTCTTC | CAGQDDSYNEQFF
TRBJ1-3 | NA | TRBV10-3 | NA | TGTGCCATCAGTGACAGCTTCTCTGGAAACACCATATATTTT | CAISDSFSGNTIYF
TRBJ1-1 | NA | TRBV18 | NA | TGTGCCAGCTCACCAGCCCCTTTGAGGGCCGCAGGCACTGAAGCTTTCTTT | CASSPAPLRAAGTEAFF
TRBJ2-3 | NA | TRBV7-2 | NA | TGTGCCAGCAGCTATACAGGGCTCACGCAGTATTTT | CASSYTGLTQYF
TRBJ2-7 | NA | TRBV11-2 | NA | TGTGCCAGCAGCTTAGATCGAGAGACAACTTCCTACGAGCAGTACTTC | CASSLDRETTSYEQYF
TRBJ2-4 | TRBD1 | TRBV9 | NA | TGTGCCAGCAGCGTAGGACAGGGTGGGGGCATTCAGTACTTC | CASSVGQGGGIQYF
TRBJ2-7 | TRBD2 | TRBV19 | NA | TGTGCCAGTCGTATAGCGGGTGGCTACGAGCAGTACTTC | CASRIAGGYEQYF
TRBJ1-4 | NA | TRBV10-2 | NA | TGCGCCAGCAGTGACCTAACCCGAGAAAAACTGTTTTTT | CASSDLTREKLFF
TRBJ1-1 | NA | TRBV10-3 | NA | TGTGCCATTTCCCTCCAGGTAGGCACTGAAGCTTTCTTT | CAISLQVGTEAFF
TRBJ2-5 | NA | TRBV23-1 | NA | TGCGCCAGCAGTCAAACCAGCGGCAGGGACGGGGAGACCCAGTACTTC | CASSQTSGRDGETQYF
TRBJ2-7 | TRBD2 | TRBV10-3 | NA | TGTGCCATCAGTGGGTTAGCGGGAGGGGGGGGCGAGCAGTACTTC | CAISGLAGGGGEQYF
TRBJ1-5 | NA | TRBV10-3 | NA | TGTGCCATCAGACGGGGGGGGGATCAGCCCCAGCATTTT | CAIRRGGDQPQHF
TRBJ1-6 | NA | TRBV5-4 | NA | TGTGCCAGCAGCTTAGGACAGTATAATTCACCCCTCCACTTT | CASSLGQYNSPLHF
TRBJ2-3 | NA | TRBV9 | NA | TGTGCCAGCAGCGTAGAGAGTGGGGCAGATACGCAGTATTTT | CASSVESGADTQYF
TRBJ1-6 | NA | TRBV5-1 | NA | TGCGCCAGCAGCTTGGCCAATGGGGGTTCACCCCTCCACTTT | CASSLANGGSPLHF
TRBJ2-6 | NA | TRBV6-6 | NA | TGTGCCAGCAGTTACCCAGGGTCTGGGGCCAACGTCCTGACTTTC | CASSYPGSGANVLTF
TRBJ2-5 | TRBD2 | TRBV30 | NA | TGTGCCTGGAGTATGGGACTAGGGGGTCAAGAGACCCAGTACTTC | CAWSMGLGGQETQYF
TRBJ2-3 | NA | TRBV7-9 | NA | TGTGCCAGCAGCTTTAGCGGAGGGGGCGGAGATACGCAGTATTTT | CASSFSGGGGDTQYF
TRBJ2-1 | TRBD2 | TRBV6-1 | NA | TGTGCCAGCAAGGTTAGCGGGCACAATGAGCAGTTCTTC | CASKVSGHNEQFF
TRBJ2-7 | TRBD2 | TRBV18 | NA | TGTGCCAGCTCACCCTCACTAGCGGGAAGGGGGGAGGCCGAGCAGTACTTC | CASSPSLAGRGEAEQYF
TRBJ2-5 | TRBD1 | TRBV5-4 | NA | TGTGCCAGCAGCTTGGGGGACAGCCTGGGGACCCAGTACTTC | CASSLGDSLGTQYF
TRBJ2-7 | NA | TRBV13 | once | TGTGCCAGCAGCTCCCAGACCTACGAGCAGTACTTC | CASSSQTYEQYF
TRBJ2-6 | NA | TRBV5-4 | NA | TGTGCCAGCAGCTTGGGGGGCTCTGGGGCCAACGTCCTGACTTTC | CASSLGGSGANVLTF
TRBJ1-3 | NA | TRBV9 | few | TGTGCCAGCAGCGTAGACGGGTCAGGAAACACCATATATTTT | CASSVDGSGNTIYF
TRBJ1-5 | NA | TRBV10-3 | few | TGTGCCATCAGTGAGTCTTATCCGGGGGGCCATCAGCCCCAGCATTTT | CAISESYPGGHQPQHF
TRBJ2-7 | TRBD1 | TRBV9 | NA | TGTGCCAGCAGCGTAGGGCAGGGGGACTACGAGCAGTACTTC | CASSVGQGDYEQYF
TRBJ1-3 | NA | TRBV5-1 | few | TGCGCCAGCGGGGAAGGAAACACCATATATTTT | CASGEGNTIYF
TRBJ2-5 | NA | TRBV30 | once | TGTGCCTGGAGCGATCCCTCTATGGAAGAGACCCAGTACTTC | CAWSDPSMEETQYF
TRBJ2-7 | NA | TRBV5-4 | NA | TGTGCCAGCAGCTTTGACCCCCCCGGCGAGCAGTACTTC | CASSFDPPGEQYF
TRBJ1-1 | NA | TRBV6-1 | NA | TGTGCCAGCATAGCTCCTCGTAACACTGAAGCTTTCTTT | CASIAPRNTEAFF
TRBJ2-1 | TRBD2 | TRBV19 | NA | TGTGCCAGTAGTCCACGGACTAGCGGGGGGGCGGTGCAGTTCTTC | CASSPRTSGGAVQFF
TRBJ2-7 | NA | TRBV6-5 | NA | TGTGCCAGCCGAGGGGCAGGGGTCAACGAGCAGTACTTC | CASRGAGVNEQYF
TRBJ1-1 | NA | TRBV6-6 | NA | TGTGCCAGCAGTCACACCGTCGCAGGGAACACTGAAGCTTTCTTT | CASSHTVAGNTEAFF